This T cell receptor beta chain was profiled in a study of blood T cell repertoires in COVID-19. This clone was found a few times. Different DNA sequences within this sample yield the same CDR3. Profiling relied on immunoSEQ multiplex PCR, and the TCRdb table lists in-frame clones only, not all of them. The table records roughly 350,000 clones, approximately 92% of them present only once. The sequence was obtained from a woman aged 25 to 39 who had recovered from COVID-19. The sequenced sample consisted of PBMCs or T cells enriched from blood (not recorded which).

The CDR3, as DNA: TGTGCCAGCAGTTTGGGAGGGGATGAAAAACTGTTTTTT. Translating it yields CASSLGGDEKLFF. The chain carries TRBV28 and TRBJ1-4; maybe TRBD1 (5 bases). CDR3 size: 13 residues. In germline, CDR1 is MDHEN, CDR2 SYDVKM. V gave up 3 bases and J gave up 6 bases, with 8 bases separating them. The variable domain in full, completed from reference TRBV28 and TRBJ1-4, reads DVKVTQSSRYLVKRTGEKVFLECVQDMDHENMFWYRQDPGLGLRLIYFSYDVKMKEKGDIPEGYSVSREKKERFSLILESASTNQTSMYLCASSLGGDEKLFFGSGTQLSVL.